Below are 12 T cell receptor beta chains sequenced from a single sample in a study of cytomegalovirus exposure and HLA in healthy donors. PCR primers comprised 60 Vbeta and 13 Jbeta primers. The repertoire was sequenced with immunoSEQ multiplex PCR; TCRdb's copy has only in-frame clones and lacks some. The sample yields about 55,000 clones, about three quarters seen once. Sequenced: PBMCs. The receptors here all came from a female donor in good health and CMV-seronegative.

J is TRBJ2-3 and V is TRBV2; 8 bases match TRBD1. J was trimmed by 2 bases and V by 9 bases; bases with no gene match: 10. The CDR3 has 15 residues. The V gene's germline CDR1 is SNHLY and CDR2 FYNNEI. The DNA for the CDR3 is TGTGCCAGTTCCCCTATGACAGGGGCCACAGATACGCAGTATTTT. It yields the protein CASSPMTGATDTQYF.

The rearrangement joins TRBV28 to TRBJ2-7; TRBD2 is a possible D gene (5 bases). Germline-derived CDR1 and CDR2 are MDHEN and SYDVKM. The CDR3 spans 15 residues. V was pared by 2 bases and J by 0 bases, with 11 bases between. The CDR3 sequence is CASSLAAGFSYEQYF. DNA of the CDR3: TGTGCCAGCAGTTTAGCGGCGGGTTTCTCCTACGAGCAGTACTTC.

This clone was seen a few times. The rearrangement uses TRBV9 and TRBJ1-1; 10 positions agree with TRBD1. The CDR3 covers 15 residues. V lost 3 bases, J lost 3 bases, and 5 bases stayed unmatched. From germline, CDR1 is SGDLS and CDR2 YYNGEE. The CDR3 protein is CASSASGTGDTEAFF. The CDR3, as DNA: TGTGCCAGCAGCGCCTCCGGGACAGGGGACACTGAAGCTTTCTTT.

The rearrangement joins TRBV4-2 to TRBJ2-7; tentatively, D is TRBD1 (6 bases). Trimming shortened V by 3 bases and J by 5 bases, and 14 bases separated the two germline ends. The CDR3 has 14 residues. Germline V gene sequence: CDR1 LGHNA, CDR2 YNFKEQ. CDR3 coding DNA: TGTGCCAGCAGCCAGGCAGGGGTTGAGGACGAGCAGTACTTC. Translating gives CASSQAGVEDEQYF.

The chain is built from TRBV29-1 and TRBJ2-5, with 11 bases identical to TRBD2. The better agreement between TRBJ2-7 and the DNA end casts doubt on the J call. This CDR3 is built from 14 residues. Per germline, CDR1 SQVTM and CDR2 ANQGSEA. The CDR3: CSARIAGGTYEQYF. In nucleotides, the CDR3 is TGCAGCGCCCGAATAGCGGGAGGGACCTACGAGCAGTACTTC.

This chain's CDR3 is CASSPQGGVNEKLFF. The CDR3 region has the DNA TGTGCCAGCAGTCCCCAAGGGGGGGTTAATGAAAAACTGTTTTTT. The rearrangement links TRBV6-1 to TRBJ1-4; tentatively, D is TRBD1 (6 bases). The germline V gene has CDR1 MNHNS and CDR2 SASEGT. V was clipped by 5 bases and J by 4 bases, with 14 bases between them. This CDR3 is 15 amino acids long.

This clone was counted a few times. Written as DNA, the CDR3 is TGTGCCAGCAGCATGATCGGGACAGGGGCGGACGAGCAGTACTTC. Protein: CASSMIGTGADEQYF. The chain employs TRBV7-6 and TRBJ2-7, with 10 bases identical to TRBD1. Looked up from germline, CDR1 is SGHVS and CDR2 is FNYEAQ. CDR3 size: 15 residues. With 5 bases clipped from V and 5 bases from J, the junction kept 9 bases outside the gene matches.

V gene TRBV15 combines with J gene TRBJ2-7; perhaps TRBD1 as D (5 bases). Germline V gives CDR1 LNHNV, CDR2 YYDKDF (reference sequence). V lost 5 bases, J lost 3 bases, and 17 bases lay in between. This CDR3 spans 15 amino acids. The CDR3 sequence is CATSAQARADYEQYF. The CDR3 DNA reads TGTGCCACCAGCGCACAGGCCAGGGCAGACTACGAGCAGTACTTC.

This clone was seen a handful of times. V gene TRBV15 combines with J gene TRBJ2-7; TRBD1 agrees at 10 bases. The CDR3 extends over 15 amino acids. After removal of 0 bases from V and 2 bases from J, the junction contained 1 base not matched to a gene. CDR1 is LNHNV, CDR2 YYDKDF, per germline (reference sequence). CDR3 sequence reads: CATSREGQGTYEQYF. The CDR3 DNA is TGTGCCACCAGCAGAGAGGGACAGGGGACCTACGAGCAGTACTTC.

The rearrangement links TRBV6-5 to TRBJ2-5, with 7 bases that match TRBD1. The J call may not be correct, given that the DNA end is closer to TRBJ2-7. Germline assignment: CDR1 MNHEY and CDR2 SVGAGI. The CDR3 is 12 residues long. Here the CDR3 reads CASGDSLYEQYF. DNA of the CDR3: TGTGCCAGCGGGGACAGTCTCTACGAGCAGTACTTC.

The chain links TRBV2 to TRBJ2-5; D may be TRBD2 (5 bases). Germline V gene data show CDR1 as SNHLY and CDR2 as FYNNEI. The CDR3 spans 11 residues. Deletions cut 6 bases from V and 5 bases from J, with 7 bases between. The DNA of the CDR3 is TGTGCCAGCAGGGAGGAGGAGACCCAGTACTTC. Its protein product is CASREEETQYF.

The rearrangement uses TRBV11-2 and TRBJ1-1; D unresolved. V lost 7 bases, J lost 10 bases, and 13 bases lay in between. The germline CDR1 and CDR2 sequences are SGHAT and FQNNGV. This CDR3 region has 11 residues. DNA of the CDR3: TGTGCCAGCAACCGCCGGTCGGGAGCTTTCTTT. It encodes CASNRRSGAFF.